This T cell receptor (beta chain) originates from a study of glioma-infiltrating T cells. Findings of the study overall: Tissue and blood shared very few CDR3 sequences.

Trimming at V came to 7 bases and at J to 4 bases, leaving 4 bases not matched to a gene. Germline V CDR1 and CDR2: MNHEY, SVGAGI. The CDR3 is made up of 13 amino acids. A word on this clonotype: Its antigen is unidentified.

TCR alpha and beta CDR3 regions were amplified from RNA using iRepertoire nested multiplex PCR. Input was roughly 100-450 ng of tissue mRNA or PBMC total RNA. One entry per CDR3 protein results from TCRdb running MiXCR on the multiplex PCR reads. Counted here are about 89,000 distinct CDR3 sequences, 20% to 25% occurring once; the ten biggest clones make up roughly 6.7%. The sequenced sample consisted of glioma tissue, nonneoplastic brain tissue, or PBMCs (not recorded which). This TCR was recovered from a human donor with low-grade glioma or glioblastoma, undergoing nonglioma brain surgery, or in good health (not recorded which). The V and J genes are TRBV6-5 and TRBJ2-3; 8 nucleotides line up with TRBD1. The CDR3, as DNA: TGTGCCAGCACGGACAGGGATGCAGATACGCAGTATTTT. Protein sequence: CASTDRDADTQYF.